These 29 T cell receptor beta chains were sequenced from one sample in a study of blood T cell repertoires in COVID-19. The assay was immunoSEQ multiplex PCR, and TCRdb's table has in-frame clones only and misses some. The profile shows approximately 270,000 clones, around nine tenths of them singletons. Sample: peripheral blood. These receptors were collected from a man aged 18 to 35 with active or convalescent COVID-19.

The chain uses TRBV7-3 and TRBJ2-3, with 7 bases fitting TRBD2. The CDR3 runs 15 residues. The germline CDR1 and CDR2 sequences are SGHTA and FQGTGA. V lost 2 bases to trimming and J lost 2 bases; unmatched junction nucleotides: 4. CDR3 protein: CASSLGGGPTDTQYF. CDR3 nucleotide sequence: TGTGCCAGCAGCTTAGGCGGGGGACCCACAGATACGCAGTATTTT.

The gene calls are TRBV7-2 and TRBJ2-5; 13 positions match TRBD2. V lost 5 bases, J lost 1 base, and 4 bases stayed unmatched. Germline assignment: CDR1 SGHTA and CDR2 FQGNSA. The CDR3 has 16 residues. CDR3 in DNA: TGTGCCAGCAGCCCTAGGACTAGCGGGGGCCAAGAGACCCAGTACTTC. Its protein product is CASSPRTSGGQETQYF.

The chain joins TRBV6-2 or TRBV6-3 to TRBJ1-1, with a tentative D call TRBD1 (6 bases). The CDR3 covers 14 residues. Germline lookup yields CDR1 MNHEY and CDR2 SVGEGT. Trimming took off 2 bases at V and 4 bases at J, with 11 bases between the two ends. CDR3 nucleotide sequence: TGTGCCAGCAGTTACCCGGCAGGGGCCACTGAAGCTTTCTTT. This sequence encodes CASSYPAGATEAFF.

This clone has just a few counts. The chain has TRBV28 and TRBJ2-5; 7 positions agree with TRBD1. The J segment lost 0 bases and the V segment lost 5 bases, leaving 9 bases of the junction unmatched. The CDR3 is made up of 16 amino acids. Germline V lookup: CDR1 MDHEN, CDR2 SYDVKM. This CDR3 is CASSALGQTNQETQYF. The CDR3 nucleotides read TGTGCCAGCAGTGCTTTGGGACAGACCAACCAAGAGACCCAGTACTTC.

This chain joins TRBV6-2 or TRBV6-3 and TRBJ1-2; the D gene is possibly TRBD1 (6 bases). This CDR3 comprises 13 residues. V shed 4 bases and J shed 4 bases, with 10 bases lying between them. Germline V gives CDR1 MNHEY, CDR2 SVGEGT. The CDR3 coding sequence is TGTGCCAGCAGTTCACAGGGTTCCTATGGCTACACCTTC. Translation: CASSSQGSYGYTF.

This chain connects TRBV28 to TRBJ2-7, with 8 positions matching TRBD1. With 5 bases clipped from V and 3 bases from J, the junction kept 9 bases outside the gene matches. CDR1 and CDR2 (germline): MDHEN, SYDVKM. The CDR3 is 15 amino acids. CDR3 region: CASSGIGTGNYEQYF. CDR3 coding DNA: TGTGCCAGCAGTGGGATCGGGACAGGAAACTACGAGCAGTACTTC.

V usage is TRBV27 and J usage is TRBJ1-5; D perhaps matches TRBD1 (6 bases). The CDR3 consists of 14 residues. V shed 5 bases and J shed 4 bases, with 12 bases lying between them. Germline loops: CDR1 MNHEY, CDR2 SMNVEV (reference sequence). CDR3 DNA: TGTGCCAGCAGTAAGGGCGGACAGAATCAGCCCCAGCATTTT. It codes for CASSKGGQNQPQHF.

The J gene is TRBJ2-7, the V gene TRBV28; possible D gene TRBD2, 5 bases. V was pared by 10 bases and J by 0 bases, with 13 bases between. The CDR3 is 13 amino acids. The germline V gene encodes CDR1 MDHEN and CDR2 SYDVKM. CDR3 in DNA: TGTGCCACCGGCCGGGGATCCTCCTACGAGCAGTACTTC. Encoded protein: CATGRGSSYEQYF.

This rearrangement joins TRBV7-3 to TRBJ1-3, with 9 bases fitting TRBD1. Germline V gene sequence: CDR1 SGHTA, CDR2 FQGTGA. This CDR3 has 13 amino acids. The junction had 5 bases not matched to a gene; V was cut back by 5 bases and J by 9 bases. CDR3 sequence (DNA): TGTGCCAGCAGCGCAGGGACAGGGAGCACCATATATTTT. Residues: CASSAGTGSTIYF.

V gene TRBV6-5 combines with J gene TRBJ1-1; D may be TRBD1 (6 bases). This CDR3 is 11 amino acids long. V shed 10 bases and J shed 3 bases, with 9 bases lying between them. CDR1 is MNHEY and CDR2 is SVGAGI in the germline V gene. This CDR3 reads CAIQGYTEAFF. The CDR3 coding sequence is TGTGCCATTCAGGGGTACACTGAAGCTTTCTTT.

This chain links TRBV28 with TRBJ2-5; 11 bases align to TRBD2. The V and J ends lost 3 bases and 4 bases, in that order; junction bases with no gene match: 10. Germline lookup yields CDR1 MDHEN and CDR2 SYDVKM. The CDR3 spans 17 residues. The CDR3 nucleotides are TGTGCCAGCAGTTTTTATCTGGGACTAGCGGAATCAGAGACCCAGTACTTC. Protein: CASSFYLGLAESETQYF.

This rearrangement joins TRBV6-2 or TRBV6-3 to TRBJ1-3; D gene unclear. Germline CDR1 is MNHEY and CDR2 is SVGEGT. The CDR3 is 13 amino acids. With 0 bases removed from V and 3 bases from J, the gap between germline ends came to 3 bases. The CDR3 reads CASSYSYGNTIYF. In nucleotides, the CDR3 is TGTGCCAGCAGTTACTCGTATGGAAACACCATATATTTT.

The chain uses TRBV7-2 and TRBJ2-2, with 12 bases that match TRBD2. Germline trimming cut 3 bases from V and 7 bases from J; bases unmatched to any gene: 3. CDR3 length: 15 residues. Germline-derived CDR1 and CDR2 are SGHTA and FQGNSA. The DNA of the CDR3 is TGTGCCAGCAGCTTGACTAGCGGGGGCCGCGGGGAGCTGTTTTTT. Residues: CASSLTSGGRGELFF.

CDR3 DNA: TGTGCCAGCAGCCCGCTCACCCAGGGCATTCAATACGGCTACACCTTC. This sequence encodes CASSPLTQGIQYGYTF. The chain joins TRBV27 to TRBJ1-2; D may be TRBD1 (5 bases). V shed 6 bases and J shed 8 bases, with 25 bases lying between them. This CDR3 is 16 amino acids long. Germline V lookup: CDR1 MNHEY, CDR2 SMNVEV (reference sequence).

The chain is built from TRBV6-2 or TRBV6-3 and TRBJ1-2; the D is unclear. Germline V gene sequence: CDR1 MNHEY, CDR2 SVGEGT. This CDR3 has 14 amino acids. The germline V and J ends were trimmed by 0 bases and 8 bases, with 13 bases remaining between them. CDR3: CASSYSGPVAGYTF. The CDR3 nucleotides are TGTGCCAGCAGTTACTCTGGCCCCGTTGCCGGCTACACCTTC.

The genes are TRBV3-1 (or the pseudogene TRBV3-2) and TRBJ2-7; D possibly corresponds to TRBD2 (6 bases). Deletions cut 0 bases from V and 2 bases from J, with 14 bases between. CDR1 is LGHDT and CDR2 is YNNKEL in the germline V gene (reference sequence). CDR3 size: 16 residues. The CDR3 loop is CASSQDWRDYTYEQYF. In DNA, the CDR3 is TGTGCCAGCAGCCAAGATTGGAGGGATTACACCTACGAGCAGTACTTC.

This clone was detected a few times. This chain uses TRBV11-3 with TRBJ2-7; 9 bases are shared with TRBD2. This CDR3 has 16 residues. The trim removed 5 bases at V and 3 bases at J, leaving 11 bases unmatched. Germline CDR1 SGHNT, CDR2 YENEEA. CDR3: CASSRGGASGNYEQYF. CDR3 sequence (DNA): TGTGCCAGCAGCCGAGGAGGGGCTAGCGGGAACTACGAGCAGTACTTC.

The chain carries TRBV7-9 and TRBJ1-6; 7 bases line up with TRBD1. Per the germline V gene, CDR1 is SEHNR and CDR2 is FQNEAQ (reference sequence). CDR3 length equals 16 residues. Trimming at V came to 1 base and at J to 3 bases, leaving 3 bases not matched to a gene. The CDR3 spells CASSLGTGGYNSPLHF. For the CDR3, the DNA is TGTGCCAGCAGCTTAGGGACAGGCGGCTATAATTCACCCCTCCACTTT.

V and J are TRBV5-4 and TRBJ2-5; D is perhaps TRBD2 (7 bases). V was shortened by 0 bases and J by 3 bases, with 15 bases between the two germline ends. The CDR3 totals 16 residues. Germline V CDR1 and CDR2: SGHNT, YYREEE (reference sequence). The CDR3: CASSLAGASGKETQYF. The CDR3 coding sequence is TGTGCCAGCAGCTTGGCGGGGGCTAGCGGCAAAGAGACCCAGTACTTC.

The rearrangement links TRBV7-6 to TRBJ2-1; D gene unclear. V lost 11 bases and J 3 bases, leaving 5 bases between the germline ends. The CDR3 extends over 10 amino acids. Germline loops: CDR1 SGHVS, CDR2 FNYEAQ. CDR3 bases: TGTGCCGGCGGCTACAATGAGCAGTTCTTC. This translates into CAGGYNEQFF.

The chain carries TRBV19 and TRBJ1-2; TRBD1 matches at 7 bases. The V gene end was trimmed by 3 bases and the J gene end by 1 base; junction bases not matched to a gene: 5. Germline CDR1 LNHDA, CDR2 SQIVND (reference sequence). CDR3 length equals 15 residues. CDR3 DNA sequence: TGTGCCAGTAGTATCAGGGACAGTAGTAACTATGGCTACACCTTC. It encodes CASSIRDSSNYGYTF.

A single count supports this clone. The CDR3 DNA sequence: TGTGCCAGCAGACAAACGACAGGGACAGGCGGCTACACCTTC. Translated, it gives CASRQTTGTGGYTF. The chain recombines TRBV6-4 with TRBJ1-2; TRBD1 aligns across 8 bases. The CDR3 is 14 amino acids. Per the germline V gene, CDR1 is MRHNA and CDR2 is SNTAGT. V lost 6 bases and J lost 8; bases outside the gene matches: 11.

The J gene is TRBJ2-1, the V gene TRBV11-3, with 14 bases aligning to TRBD2. The J segment lost 8 bases and the V segment lost 4 bases, leaving 10 bases of the junction unmatched. Germline V gives CDR1 SGHNT, CDR2 YENEEA. The CDR3 is 17 residues long. As DNA, the CDR3 is TGTGCCAGCAGCTGGGGACTAGCGGGAGATTTCGACGATGAGCAGTTCTTC. As protein: CASSWGLAGDFDDEQFF.

The V gene is TRBV5-6, the J gene TRBJ1-6; no firm D call. Deletions cut 2 bases from V and 9 bases from J, with 6 bases between. CDR3 length equals 12 residues. The germline V gene has CDR1 SGHDT and CDR2 YYEEEE. The CDR3 here is CASSFGSSPLHF. For the CDR3, the DNA is TGTGCCAGCAGCTTCGGGAGTTCACCCCTCCACTTT.

The V call is TRBV14, the J call TRBJ2-2; 7 nucleotides line up with TRBD1. V trimming: 3 bases; J trimming: 4 bases; junction bases outside the gene matches: 5. Germline V CDR1 and CDR2: SGHDN, FVKESK. This CDR3 region has 15 residues. Here the CDR3 reads CASSQVGQPTGELFF. As DNA, the CDR3 is TGTGCCAGCAGCCAGGTGGGACAGCCCACCGGGGAGCTGTTTTTT.

The chain joins TRBV30 to TRBJ1-4; TRBD1 might be the D (6 bases). Between the trimmed V and J ends, which lost 0 bases and 8 bases, there was a span of 13 bases. The CDR3 has 14 amino acids. CDR1 and CDR2 (germline): GTSNPN, SVGIG (reference sequence). This chain's CDR3 is CAWSVEGVGEKLFF. The CDR3 nucleotides read TGTGCCTGGAGTGTAGAGGGGGTTGGAGAAAAACTGTTTTTT.

The rearrangement links TRBV11-2 to TRBJ1-2; 11 nucleotides match TRBD1. Germline loops: CDR1 SGHAT, CDR2 FQNNGV. This CDR3 is 14 amino acids long. V was clipped by 4 bases and J by 5 bases; unmatched bases: 3. The CDR3: CASSSGTGGYGYTF. CDR3 bases: TGTGCCAGCAGCTCCGGGACAGGGGGTTATGGCTACACCTTC.

This clone appeared a few times. The rearrangement uses TRBV13 and TRBJ1-1, with D possibly matching TRBD1 (6 bases). Germline CDR1 PRHDT, CDR2 FYEKMQ (reference sequence). There are 14 residues in the CDR3. Trimming took off 5 bases at V and 1 base at J, with 11 bases between the two ends. The CDR3 sequence is CASSPRTENTEAFF. The CDR3 DNA sequence: TGTGCCAGCAGCCCCCGGACAGAGAACACTGAAGCTTTCTTT.

The rearrangement links TRBV24-1 to TRBJ1-1; TRBD1 aligns across 8 bases. CDR1 is KGHDR, CDR2 SFDVKD, per germline. V lost 5 bases to trimming and J lost 2 bases; unmatched junction nucleotides: 6. The CDR3 has 15 residues. For the CDR3, the DNA is TGTGCCACCAGTGGTAGACAGGGGCTTAACACTGAAGCTTTCTTT. Encoded protein: CATSGRQGLNTEAFF.